This TCR beta chain was sequenced for a study of cytomegalovirus exposure and HLA in healthy donors. It was with 60 Vbeta and 13 Jbeta primers that the PCR ran. This table comes from immunoSEQ multiplex PCR, and its TCRdb copy is limited to in-frame clones, with some not included. The sample yields approximately 160,000 clones, around 65% seen once. V gave up 5 bases and J gave up 5 bases; unmatched junction bases: 15. The CDR3 covers 15 residues. Germline V gene sequence: CDR1 SQVTM, CDR2 ANQGSEA. The sample was PBMCs. J is TRBJ2-7 and V is TRBV29-1; 7 positions agree with TRBD2. The source is a woman in her twenties or thirties in good health and CMV-seropositive. CDR3 loop: CSVRLVEDGGDEQYF. As DNA, the CDR3 is TGCAGCGTTCGTTTGGTTGAAGATGGGGGGGACGAGCAGTACTTC.